This is a list of T cell receptor beta chains from one sample in a study of PD-1 blockade in classical Hodgkin lymphoma. Some clones are missing from TCRdb's copy, which holds only in-frame ones; the method was immunoSEQ multiplex PCR. Of about 58,000 clones in the sample, around 93% were seen once. The material sequenced was peripheral blood mononuclear cells (PBMCs), taken before the second cycle of nivolumab. The receptors were gathered from a human donor with classical Hodgkin lymphoma. Each CDR3 is given with its conserved first and last residue. Fields, in order: clone size, J gene, V gene, D gene, CDR3 protein, CDR3 DNA. D genes are given only for firm matches. Where a row states a size, it is once, few, many or the class of an expanded clone; other rows omit it.

>.|TRBJ2-7|TRBV27|TRBD1
CASSTGTGNYEQYF
TGTGCCAGCAGCACCGGGACAGGCAACTACGAGCAGTACTTC
>.|TRBJ2-7|TRBV6-5|TRBD2
CASSGLAGGYEQYF
TGTGCCAGCAGTGGACTAGCGGGAGGCTACGAGCAGTACTTC
>.|TRBJ1-3|TRBV5-1|.
CASSNVGTTSGNTIYF
TGCGCCAGCAGCAACGTCGGTACCACCTCTGGAAACACCATATATTTT
>.|TRBJ2-3|TRBV10-3|.
CAAGQTSTDTQYF
TGTGCCGCGGGACAGACTAGCACAGATACGCAGTATTTT
>.|TRBJ2-3|TRBV4-3|TRBD1
CASSPELTGQTTQYF
TGCGCCAGCAGCCCTGAGTTAACGGGACAGACTACGCAGTATTTT
>.|TRBJ2-7|TRBV7-2|.
CASSTKQIEQYF
TGTGCCAGCAGCACCAAACAGATCGAGCAGTACTTC
>once|TRBJ2-7|TRBV28|.
CASSQDRYEQYF
TGTGCCAGCAGCCAAGACCGATACGAGCAGTACTTC
>.|TRBJ2-1|TRBV9|TRBD2
CASSPTSGRAFDEQFF
TGTGCCAGCAGCCCTACTAGCGGGAGGGCCTTCGATGAGCAGTTCTTC
>.|TRBJ2-1|TRBV5-6|TRBD2
CASSLWVSGGQFF
TGTGCCAGCAGCTTGTGGGTGAGCGGGGGGCAGTTCTTC
>.|TRBJ2-1|TRBV2|.
CASSIGEGYNEQFF
TGTGCCAGCAGCATAGGAGAAGGATACAATGAGCAGTTCTTC
>.|TRBJ2-1|TRBV1|.
CTSSQDLGLVVGRGQFF
TGCACCAGCAGCCAAGATTTGGGACTAGTCGTCGGCCGGGGGCAGTTCTTC
>.|TRBJ1-3|TRBV6-1|.
CASSEKLSGNTIYF
TGTGCCAGCAGTGAGAAACTCTCTGGAAACACCATATATTTT
>once|TRBJ2-1|TRBV7-8|.
CASSLPTIEQFF
TGTGCCAGCAGCTTACCCACAATAGAGCAGTTCTTC
>.|TRBJ2-5|TRBV4-3|.
CASSHGVSGETQYF
TGCGCCAGCAGCCATGGTGTTTCGGGAGAGACCCAGTACTTC
>.|TRBJ1-1|TRBV9|TRBD1
CASSAGTAEAFF
TGTGCCAGCAGTGCCGGGACAGCCGAAGCTTTCTTT
>.|TRBJ2-7|TRBV28|.
CASSPRQIDADEQYF
TGTGCCAGCAGTCCACGACAGATCGATGCGGACGAGCAGTACTTC
>.|TRBJ1-6|TRBV27|TRBD1
CASSSLTGVNSPLHF
TGTGCCAGCAGTTCCTTGACAGGGGTTAATTCACCCCTCCACTTT
>.|TRBJ1-3|TRBV19|TRBD1
CASSIRVGTGGRWGNSGNTIYF
TGTGCCAGTAGTATAAGGGTCGGGACAGGCGGGAGGTGGGGAAACTCTGGAAACACCATATATTTT
>.|TRBJ2-2|TRBV5-1|.
CASRGGGSPGELFF
TGCGCCAGCAGAGGAGGGGGGTCTCCCGGGGAGCTGTTTTTT
>.|TRBJ1-1|TRBV6-1|.
CASRATGLAGSAFF
TGTGCCAGCAGAGCAACGGGGCTGGCAGGGTCAGCTTTCTTT
>.|TRBJ1-5|TRBV6-1|.
CASNFGHWGNQPQHF
TGTGCCAGCAATTTCGGACATTGGGGGAATCAGCCCCAGCATTTT
>.|TRBJ2-2|TRBV27|TRBD2
CASSWKGAGGELFF
TGTGCCAGCAGTTGGAAGGGAGCGGGGGGGGAGCTGTTTTTT
>.|TRBJ2-1|TRBV7-2|TRBD1
CASSSLGQGAREQFF
TGTGCCAGCAGCTCTCTGGGACAGGGGGCCCGGGAGCAGTTCTTC
>.|TRBJ1-4|TRBV6-5|.
CASSRDTPGEKLFF
TGTGCCAGCAGCCGTGACACCCCGGGTGAAAAACTGTTTTTT
>.|TRBJ2-5|TRBV5-1|.
CASSILGIQETQYF
TGCGCCAGCAGCATCCTAGGGATTCAAGAGACCCAGTACTTC
>once|TRBJ2-2|TRBV6-5|TRBD1
CASSYIGGNTGELFF
TGTGCCAGCAGTTACATAGGGGGCAACACCGGGGAGCTGTTTTTT
>.|TRBJ2-7|TRBV5-5|.
CASSLGAASYEQYF
TGTGCCAGCAGCTTGGGTGCAGCTAGCTACGAGCAGTACTTC
>.|TRBJ2-5|TRBV9|TRBD2
CASSPGTSAPSQETQYF
TGTGCCAGCAGCCCCGGGACTAGCGCTCCCTCGCAAGAGACCCAGTACTTC
>.|TRBJ2-3|TRBV9|TRBD2
CASSVGGGSTDTQYF
TGTGCCAGCAGCGTAGGCGGGGGTAGCACAGATACGCAGTATTTT
>.|TRBJ2-7|TRBV28|TRBD1
CASSLRGGPASQQYF
TGTGCCAGCAGTTTAAGAGGGGGCCCTGCCTCTCAGCAGTACTTC
>.|TRBJ2-3|TRBV10-3|TRBD2
CAITALASDTQYF
TGTGCCATCACCGCACTAGCGTCAGATACGCAGTATTTT
>.|TRBJ2-1|TRBV6-1|.
CASSEGRNNEQFF
TGTGCCAGCAGTGAGGGACGGAACAATGAGCAGTTCTTC
>.|TRBJ2-2|TRBV2|TRBD2
CASTETSGGPGELFF
TGTGCCAGCACCGAGACTAGCGGGGGGCCCGGGGAGCTGTTTTTT
>.|TRBJ2-3|TRBV2|.
CASRERSSTDTQYF
TGTGCCAGCAGGGAGCGGTCTAGCACAGATACGCAGTATTTT
>.|TRBJ2-7|TRBV2|.
CASTRDPGSYEQYF
TGTGCCAGCACCCGGGACCCGGGCTCCTACGAGCAGTACTTC
>.|TRBJ2-1|TRBV6-1|TRBD1
CASSGGQDNEQFF
TGTGCCAGCAGTGGAGGACAGGACAATGAGCAGTTCTTC
>.|TRBJ2-3|TRBV4-1|.
CASSQGLTSPITDTQYF
TGCGCCAGCAGCCAAGGTTTGACTAGTCCTATCACAGATACGCAGTATTTT
>.|TRBJ2-7|TRBV7-8|TRBD2
CASSLVFSGGRHEQYF
TGTGCCAGCAGCTTAGTCTTTAGCGGGGGTAGGCACGAGCAGTACTTC
>few|TRBJ1-1|TRBV9|.
CASSVHRINTEAFF
TGTGCCAGCAGCGTGCACAGGATTAACACTGAAGCTTTCTTT
>.|TRBJ1-2|TRBV19|.
CASSIVGGLNSDYGYTF
TGTGCCAGTAGTATAGTCGGGGGGTTGAACAGTGACTATGGCTACACCTTC
>.|TRBJ1-5|TRBV7-3|.
CASSSGVHQPQHF
TGTGCCAGCAGCTCAGGGGTCCATCAGCCCCAGCATTTT
>.|TRBJ2-3|TRBV5-1|TRBD2
CASSLLTSGGDTQYF
TGCGCCAGCAGCCTATTGACTAGCGGGGGGGATACGCAGTATTTT
>.|TRBJ2-7|TRBV28|.
CASSVAQYEQYF
TGTGCCAGCAGTGTCGCCCAGTACGAGCAGTACTTC
>.|TRBJ1-4|TRBV9|.
CASSVVGAGEKLFF
TGTGCCAGCAGCGTAGTGGGGGCAGGGGAAAAACTGTTTTTT
>.|TRBJ1-2|TRBV28|TRBD1
CASSLFGTGGLGYTF
TGTGCCAGCAGTTTATTTGGGACAGGGGGCCTTGGCTACACCTTC
>.|TRBJ2-7|TRBV7-9|TRBD2
CASSATSGSSYEQYF
TGTGCCAGCAGCGCGACTAGCGGAAGCTCCTACGAGCAGTACTTC